This T cell receptor (beta chain) was recorded in a study of T cells in Graves' hyperthyroidism and ophthalmopathy. Ten or more counts support this clonotype. V trimming: 5 bases; J trimming: 10 bases; junction bases outside the gene matches: 9. The CDR3 contains 15 residues. RNA transcripts provided the source from which TCR beta CDR3 regions were amplified. When the TCR CDR3 underwent first-round RT-PCR, the HTBI primer set was used. TCRdb reprocessed the multiplex PCR reads with MiXCR, giving one entry per CDR3 protein. The sample yields hundreds of thousands of distinct CDR3 sequences, about 19% seen once.

The source material was blood. The chain has TRBV12-3 or TRBV12-4 and TRBJ2-1, with TRBD2 matching over 12 bases. The clonotype was recovered from a woman aged 50 to 60 with Graves' hyperthyroidism that later progressed to Graves' ophthalmopathy. The CDR3 DNA sequence: TGTGCCAGCAGTACTAGCGGGGGGTTGTGGAACGAGCAGTTCTTC. Its translation: CASSTSGGLWNEQFF.